A single sample is the source of the 2 T cell receptor beta chains below, sequenced in a study of T cells in narcolepsy. This table comes from immunoSEQ multiplex PCR, and its TCRdb copy is limited to in-frame clones, with some not included. The table has roughly 30,000 clones, 60% to 85% seen once; the top ten hold 5% to 8.5%. The sequenced material came from memory (CD45RA-) CD4+ T cells from blood. These TCRs come from a human donor in good health.

V is TRBV4-2 and J is TRBJ1-3, with D tentatively TRBD1 (5 bases). The V and J ends lost 5 bases and 4 bases respectively, with 6 bases between them. Germline values: CDR1 LGHNA, CDR2 YNFKEQ. The CDR3 has 12 amino acids. The CDR3 nucleotides read TGTGCCAGCAGCTGGGGGGGAAACACCATATATTTT. It encodes CASSWGGNTIYF.

V usage is TRBV5-1 and J usage is TRBJ1-6, with unresolved D. The V gene's germline CDR1 is SGHRS and CDR2 YFSETQ. This CDR3 is 15 amino acids long. V lost 4 bases and J lost 7, with 15 bases in between. CDR3 nucleotides: TGCGCCAGCAGCACGGACGGGAGAGGGAATTCACCCCTCCACTTT. The encoded protein is CASSTDGRGNSPLHF.